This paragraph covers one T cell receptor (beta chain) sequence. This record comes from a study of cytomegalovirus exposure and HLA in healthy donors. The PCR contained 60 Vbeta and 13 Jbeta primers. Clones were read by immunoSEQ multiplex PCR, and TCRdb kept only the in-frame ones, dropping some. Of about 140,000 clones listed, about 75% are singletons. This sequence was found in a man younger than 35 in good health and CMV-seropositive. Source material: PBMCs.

This CDR3 reads CSVEGLAGGPYNEQFF. CDR3 DNA: TGCAGCGTTGAAGGACTAGCGGGAGGACCCTACAATGAGCAGTTCTTC. The V gene is TRBV29-1, the J gene TRBJ2-1, with TRBD2 matching over 13 bases. CDR1 and CDR2 (germline): SQVTM, ANQGSEA. This CDR3 is 16 amino acids long. V lost 1 base and J lost 2; bases outside the gene matches: 2.